This TCR beta chain was obtained from a study of cytomegalovirus exposure and HLA in healthy donors. For the study at large: Unique TCR beta sequences numbering about 100 million came from about 179 million T cells in an earlier analysis. Study observations and caveats: A later analysis found common viral pathogens apparently linked to several of the most significant clusters. Roughly even sequencing depth across donors was the assumption behind the presence/absence analyses.

PCR involved 60 Vbeta and 13 Jbeta primers. The assay was immunoSEQ multiplex PCR, and TCRdb's table has in-frame clones only and misses some. This sample has around 160,000 clones; approximately 70% occur once, and the top ten carry 2.8%. In regard to this clone: Antigen specificity is unknown.

Germline CDR1 is MDHEN and CDR2 is SYDVKM. The CDR3 runs to 15 residues. The V end was cut by 2 bases, the J end by 3 bases, with 11 bases between. The receptor comes from a woman between 40 and 50 years old in good health and CMV-seropositive. The sequenced material came from PBMCs. The V gene is TRBV28, the J gene TRBJ1-5; D might be TRBD1 (5 bases). CDR3 amino acids: CASSLADRVNQPQHF. CDR3 DNA sequence: TGTGCCAGCAGTTTAGCCGACAGAGTCAATCAGCCCCAGCATTTT.